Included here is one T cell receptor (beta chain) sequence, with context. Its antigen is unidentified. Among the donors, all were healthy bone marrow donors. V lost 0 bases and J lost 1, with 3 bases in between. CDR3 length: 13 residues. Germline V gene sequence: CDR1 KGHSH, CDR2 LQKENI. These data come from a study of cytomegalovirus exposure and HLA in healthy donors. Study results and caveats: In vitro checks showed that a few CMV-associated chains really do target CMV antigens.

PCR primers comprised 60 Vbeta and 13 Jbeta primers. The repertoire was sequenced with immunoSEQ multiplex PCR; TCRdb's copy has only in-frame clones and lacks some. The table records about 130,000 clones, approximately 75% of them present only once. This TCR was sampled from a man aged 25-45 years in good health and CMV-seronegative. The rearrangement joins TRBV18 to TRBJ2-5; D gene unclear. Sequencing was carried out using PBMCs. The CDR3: CASSPPAQETQYF. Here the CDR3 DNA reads TGTGCCAGCTCACCACCGGCCCAAGAGACCCAGTACTTC.